The TCR beta chain under discussion was sequenced for a study of blood T cell repertoires in COVID-19. Study in general: Nucleic acid was either cDNA or gDNA, and it came from T cells, B-cell-depleted T cells, or PBMCs.

The germline V gene has CDR1 WNHNN and CDR2 SYGVQD (reference sequence). This CDR3 spans 12 amino acids. V dropped 6 bases and J dropped 7 bases, with 12 bases sitting between them. In the authors' workflow: Estimation of nucleated cell counts was performed using reference gene primer amplification. The protocol was immunoSEQ multiplex PCR, while the TCRdb copy is restricted to in-frame clones and leaves out a portion. V and J calls and clone size follow that table, whereas D and trimming were derived from the DNA. Of 180,000 or so clones in the sample, 70% to 80% were seen once. The sample was peripheral blood. J is TRBJ1-1 and V is TRBV10-1; no reliable D call. The TCR sequence derives from a man aged 45-60 years who had recovered from COVID-19. Here the CDR3 DNA reads TGCGCCAGCAGAGCGGCATGGGGTGAAGCTTTCTTT. Amino acids: CASRAAWGEAFF.